One sample yielded the 23 T cell receptor beta chains listed below, sequenced in a study of human thymus T cells (dated by TCRdb to 2018 to 2020). Thymus tissue was collected as surgical resects that were removed during corrective cardiac surgery. Library prep was done by the immunoSEQ multiplex PCR assay. TCRdb took over this immuneACCESS table, retaining in-frame rearrangements with V and J assigned. Such tables are incomplete; in checked studies, under half of the missing clones stem from an unresolved V gene, and the remainder is unexplained. The sample includes about 78,000 clones, with around 96% observed a single time. Under 0.035% of the sample is in the top ten clones. Sequencing input: thymus tissue. These receptors were collected from a boy under two years old with a congenital heart defect but otherwise immunologically healthy.

The chain has TRBV5-1 and TRBJ2-1; 9 bases map to TRBD2. Germline V gives CDR1 SGHRS, CDR2 YFSETQ. The CDR3 is 19 amino acids. The junction had 13 bases not matched to a gene; V was cut back by 0 bases and J by 3 bases. This chain's CDR3 is CASSLDPSGKVRGYNEQFF. The CDR3 nucleotides read TGCGCCAGCAGCTTGGACCCTAGCGGGAAGGTTCGAGGCTACAATGAGCAGTTCTTC.

The chain is built from TRBV19 and TRBJ2-3; the match to TRBD2 covers 15 bases. The CDR3 has 20 residues. Per germline, CDR1 LNHDA and CDR2 SQIVND (reference sequence). With 3 bases clipped from V and 2 bases from J, the junction kept 12 bases outside the gene matches. CDR3 in amino acids: CASSMRHPGLAGGYTDTQYF. In nucleotides, the CDR3 is TGTGCCAGTAGTATGAGGCACCCGGGACTAGCGGGGGGATACACAGATACGCAGTATTTT.

The rearrangement joins TRBV5-6 to TRBJ2-2, with TRBD1 identical over 7 bases. From germline, CDR1 is SGHDT and CDR2 YYEEEE. The J segment lost 4 bases and the V segment lost 4 bases, leaving 7 bases of the junction unmatched. The CDR3 loop spans 15 amino acids. DNA of the CDR3: TGTGCCAGCAGCCGCAGGGGGACAGCCACCGGGGAGCTGTTTTTT. Its protein product is CASSRRGTATGELFF. The whole variable domain, filled in from reference TRBV5-6 and TRBJ2-2, reads DAGVTQSPTHLIKTRGQQVTLRCSPKSGHDTVSWYQQALGQGPQFIFQYYEEEERQRGNFPDRFSGHQFPNYSSELNVNALLLGDSALYLCASSRRGTATGELFFGEGSRLTVL.

This chain uses TRBV6-5 with TRBJ1-1; D gene ambiguous. The V gene lost 4 bases and the J gene lost 4 bases, with 16 bases spanning the gap. The CDR3 loop spans 15 amino acids. Germline lookup yields CDR1 MNHEY and CDR2 SVGAGI. The CDR3 is CASSSPGPGGTEAFF. In DNA, the CDR3 is TGTGCCAGCAGTTCCCCGGGTCCTGGAGGCACTGAAGCTTTCTTT.

The chain recombines TRBV7-2 with TRBJ2-7; D unresolved. Trimming cost V 1 base and J 5 bases, with 15 bases left between them. Germline CDR1 SGHTA, CDR2 FQGNSA. This CDR3 has 15 amino acids. The CDR3 region is CASSLVPTLGDEQYF. The DNA for the CDR3 is TGTGCCAGCAGCTTAGTTCCGACCCTTGGGGACGAGCAGTACTTC.

This chain links TRBV4-2 with TRBJ1-4, with D possibly being TRBD1 (6 bases). V was trimmed by 0 bases and J by 4 bases, leaving 18 bases between them. The CDR3 length is 18 residues. The germline CDR1 and CDR2 sequences are LGHNA and YNFKEQ. For the CDR3, the DNA is TGTGCCAGCAGCCAAGATCTGGGGGGCCAGAATGATAATGAAAAACTGTTTTTT. Translating gives CASSQDLGGQNDNEKLFF.

J is TRBJ2-1 and V is TRBV19; tentatively, D is TRBD1 (6 bases). The CDR3 totals 16 residues. V lost 3 bases, J lost 5 bases, and 17 bases lay in between. Per the germline V gene, CDR1 is LNHDA and CDR2 is SQIVND (reference sequence). The CDR3 sequence is CASSIRTEKTHNEQFF. CDR3 nucleotide sequence: TGTGCCAGTAGTATCCGGACAGAGAAGACCCACAATGAGCAGTTCTTC. Full variable domain (missing parts from reference TRBV19 and TRBJ2-1): DGGITQSPKYLFRKEGQNVTLSCEQNLNHDAMYWYRQDPGQGLRLIYYSQIVNDFQKGDIAEGYSVSREKKESFPLTVTSAQKNPTAFYLCASSIRTEKTHNEQFFGPGTRLTVL.

V usage is TRBV11-3 and J usage is TRBJ2-1; 10 nucleotides align to TRBD2. This CDR3 has 15 amino acids. The junction had 5 bases not matched to a gene; V was cut back by 5 bases and J by 4 bases. Germline CDR1 is SGHNT and CDR2 is YENEEA. CDR3 bases: TGTGCCAGCAGCCTTACTAGCGGGAAGTACAATGAGCAGTTCTTC. It codes for CASSLTSGKYNEQFF.

The V and J genes are TRBV27 and TRBJ2-1, with 7 nucleotides matching TRBD2. Trimming cost V 5 bases and J 3 bases; bases outside gene matches: 16. The CDR3 loop spans 18 amino acids. Germline V gives CDR1 MNHEY, CDR2 SMNVEV (reference sequence). In nucleotides, the CDR3 is TGTGCCAGCAGTCCCCCGAGGGCCGGGAGGAGCATCTACAATGAGCAGTTCTTC. This encodes CASSPPRAGRSIYNEQFF.

Here the CDR3 reads CASGLGLYGYTF. The CDR3 DNA follows: TGTGCTAGTGGTTTAGGGCTTTATGGCTACACCTTC. The V call is TRBV12-5, the J call TRBJ1-2, with no clear D. Germline loops: CDR1 LGHNT, CDR2 FRNRAP. V was shortened by 3 bases and J by 5 bases, with 7 bases between the two germline ends. This CDR3 has 12 amino acids.

This chain connects TRBV5-1 to TRBJ2-1; 12 bases are shared with TRBD2. The V gene's germline CDR1 is SGHRS and CDR2 YFSETQ. With 4 bases clipped from V and 10 bases from J, the junction kept 6 bases outside the gene matches. The CDR3 consists of 14 residues. CDR3 coding DNA: TGCGCCAGCAGCAGGGCTAGCGGGAGGGACGAGCAGTTCTTC. This gives the protein CASSRASGRDEQFF.

The V gene is TRBV6-5, the J gene TRBJ1-1; 7 bases fit TRBD1. The J segment lost 3 bases and the V segment lost 8 bases, leaving 6 bases of the junction unmatched. Germline lookup yields CDR1 MNHEY and CDR2 SVGAGI. The length of the CDR3 is 13 residues. The CDR3 sequence: CASRDRAHTEAFF. The CDR3 DNA reads as TGTGCCAGCCGCGACAGGGCCCACACTGAAGCTTTCTTT.

The rearrangement uses TRBV6-5 and TRBJ2-6; 7 nucleotides align to TRBD1. This CDR3 contains 16 residues. V shed 4 bases and J 5 bases; nucleotides not matched to a gene: 8. CDR1 and CDR2 from the germline V gene are MNHEY and SVGAGI. Here the CDR3 DNA reads TGTGCCAGCAGTTTCCCAGGGGGTGGTAGGGCCAACGTCCTGACTTTC. Its translation is CASSFPGGGRANVLTF.

The chain uses TRBV27 and TRBJ2-1; TRBD1 matches at 8 bases. CDR3 length: 12 residues. V was pared by 4 bases and J by 14 bases, with 7 bases of the junction left unmatched. Germline V gives CDR1 MNHEY, CDR2 SMNVEV (reference sequence). The CDR3 DNA sequence: TGTGCCAGCAGTTCCCCGGACAGGGTGGAGTTCTTC. Translating it yields CASSSPDRVEFF.

The V call is TRBV13, the J call TRBJ1-2; D is uncertain. This CDR3 is 10 amino acids long. Germline V gene lookup returns CDR1 PRHDT and CDR2 FYEKMQ (reference sequence). V was shortened by 1 base and J by 8 bases, with 2 bases between the two germline ends. This CDR3 reads CASSLEGYTF. CDR3 sequence (DNA): TGTGCCAGCAGCTTAGAAGGCTACACCTTC.

This chain links TRBV14 with TRBJ2-3; D might be TRBD1 or TRBD2, each matching 5 bases. The germline V gene has CDR1 SGHDN and CDR2 FVKESK. V was shortened by 5 bases and J by 6 bases, with 24 bases between the two germline ends. This CDR3 is 17 amino acids long. The DNA of the CDR3 is TGTGCCAGCAGCGTTAGTCCGGGCGCACCAGAGGGGGATACGCAGTATTTT. Translating it yields CASSVSPGAPEGDTQYF.

CDR3 region: CASSIAPFRLAGDTGELFF. The DNA for the CDR3 is TGTGCCAGTAGTATAGCCCCCTTCAGACTAGCGGGAGACACCGGGGAGCTGTTTTTT. The chain employs TRBV19 and TRBJ2-2, with 12 bases that match TRBD2. The CDR3 is 19 amino acids. Unmatched junction bases numbered 9, after V lost 1 base and J lost 3 bases. CDR1 is LNHDA, CDR2 SQIVND, per germline (reference sequence).

The chain recombines TRBV5-1 with TRBJ2-7; tentative D call: TRBD1 (6 bases). Germline lookup yields CDR1 SGHRS and CDR2 YFSETQ. Trimming pared 1 base from V and 3 bases from J, leaving 14 bases between. The CDR3 totals 15 residues. The CDR3 DNA reads as TGCGCCAGCAGCTTGTGGACAGCTCAAAACTACGAGCAGTACTTC. Its translation is CASSLWTAQNYEQYF.

The CDR3 protein is CASSREGTVADEQFF. The CDR3 DNA reads TGTGCCAGCAGCCGGGAGGGGACAGTGGCCGATGAGCAGTTCTTC. The chain couples TRBV9 to TRBJ2-1; maybe TRBD2 (8 bases). Germline lookup yields CDR1 SGDLS and CDR2 YYNGEE. This CDR3 has 15 amino acids. V lost 4 bases to trimming and J lost 8 bases, with 19 bases between them.

The rearrangement links TRBV5-1 to TRBJ2-1, with 8 bases lining up with TRBD2. V lost 3 bases to trimming and J lost 6 bases; unmatched junction nucleotides: 17. CDR3 length: 18 amino acids. CDR1 and CDR2 from the germline V gene are SGHRS and YFSETQ. CDR3 in DNA: TGCGCCAGCAGCTCCAGGAAGCTAGAAGGGACTAGGGGCAATGAGCAGTTCTTC. Translation gives CASSSRKLEGTRGNEQFF.

The genes are TRBV6-5 and TRBJ1-1; no clear D gene. The CDR3 covers 12 residues. V lost 5 bases and J 1 base, leaving 5 bases between the germline ends. CDR1 and CDR2 from the germline V gene are MNHEY and SVGAGI. CDR3 sequence: CASSGENTEAFF. The CDR3 DNA is TGTGCCAGCAGTGGTGAGAACACTGAAGCTTTCTTT.

The chain combines TRBV10-3 with TRBJ2-1, with D perhaps TRBD2 (7 bases). The CDR3 contains 12 residues. Germline V gene data show CDR1 as ENHRY and CDR2 as SYGVKD. Trimming took 4 bases from V and 9 from J, leaving 10 bases between them. For the CDR3, the DNA is TGTGCCATCAGTGGGGGGGGCCGTGAGCAGTTCTTC. Translated: CAISGGGREQFF.

The chain carries TRBV9 and TRBJ2-7, with TRBD1 as a possible D gene (6 bases). CDR3 length: 12 residues. The germline V gene has CDR1 SGDLS and CDR2 YYNGEE. Trimming shortened V by 4 bases and J by 4 bases, and 9 bases separated the two germline ends. The DNA for the CDR3 is TGTGCCAGCAGCCCAGACAGGTACGAGCAGTACTTC. Its protein product is CASSPDRYEQYF.